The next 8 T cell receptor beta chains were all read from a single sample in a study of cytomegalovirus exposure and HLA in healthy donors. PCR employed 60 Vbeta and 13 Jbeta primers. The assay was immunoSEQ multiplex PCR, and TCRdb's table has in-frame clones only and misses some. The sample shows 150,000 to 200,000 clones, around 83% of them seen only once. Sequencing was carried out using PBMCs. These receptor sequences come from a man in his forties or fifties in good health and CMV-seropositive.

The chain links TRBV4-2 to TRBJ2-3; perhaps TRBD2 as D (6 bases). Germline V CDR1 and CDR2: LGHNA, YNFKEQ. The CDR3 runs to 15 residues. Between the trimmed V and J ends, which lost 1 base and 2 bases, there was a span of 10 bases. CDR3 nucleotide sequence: TGTGCCAGCAGCCAAGTCGGGGGACCCACAGATACGCAGTATTTT. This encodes CASSQVGGPTDTQYF.

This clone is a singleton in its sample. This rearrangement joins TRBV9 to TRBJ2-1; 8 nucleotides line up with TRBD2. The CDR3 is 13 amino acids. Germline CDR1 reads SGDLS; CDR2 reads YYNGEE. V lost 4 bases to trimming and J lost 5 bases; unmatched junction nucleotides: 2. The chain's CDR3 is CASSTSGHNEQFF. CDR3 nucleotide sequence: TGTGCCAGCAGCACTAGCGGACACAATGAGCAGTTCTTC.

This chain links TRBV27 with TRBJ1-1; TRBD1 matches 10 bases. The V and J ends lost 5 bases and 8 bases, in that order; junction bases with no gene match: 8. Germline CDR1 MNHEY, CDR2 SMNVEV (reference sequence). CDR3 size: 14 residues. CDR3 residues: CASSPGQGRREAFF. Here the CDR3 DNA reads TGTGCCAGCAGTCCGGGACAGGGGCGGAGGGAAGCTTTCTTT.

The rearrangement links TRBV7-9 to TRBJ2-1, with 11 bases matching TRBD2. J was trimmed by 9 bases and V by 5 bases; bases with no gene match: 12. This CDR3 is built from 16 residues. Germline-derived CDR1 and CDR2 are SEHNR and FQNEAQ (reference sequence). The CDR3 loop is CASSITSGSGLFEQFF. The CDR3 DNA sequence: TGTGCCAGCAGCATCACTAGCGGGAGTGGGCTCTTTGAGCAGTTCTTC.

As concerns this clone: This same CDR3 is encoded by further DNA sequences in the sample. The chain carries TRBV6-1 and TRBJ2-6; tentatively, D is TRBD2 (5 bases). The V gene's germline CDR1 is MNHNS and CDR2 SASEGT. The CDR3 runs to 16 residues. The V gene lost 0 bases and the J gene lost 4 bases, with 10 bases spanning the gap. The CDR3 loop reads CASSEASGSGANVLTF. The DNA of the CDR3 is TGTGCCAGCAGTGAAGCGTCGGGGTCCGGGGCCAACGTCCTGACTTTC.

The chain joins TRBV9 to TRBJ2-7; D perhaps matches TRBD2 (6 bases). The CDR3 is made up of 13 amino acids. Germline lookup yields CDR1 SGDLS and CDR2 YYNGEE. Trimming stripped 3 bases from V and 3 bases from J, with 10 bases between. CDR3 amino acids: CASSASEGYEQYF. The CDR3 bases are TGTGCCAGCAGCGCTTCGGAGGGCTACGAGCAGTACTTC.

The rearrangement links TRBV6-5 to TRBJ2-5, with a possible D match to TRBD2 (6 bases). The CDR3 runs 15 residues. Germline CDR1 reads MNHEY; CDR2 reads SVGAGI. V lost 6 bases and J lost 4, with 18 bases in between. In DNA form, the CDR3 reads TGTGCCAGCAGACTCCGACGGGAGTTTCGAGAGACCCAGTACTTC. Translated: CASRLRREFRETQYF.

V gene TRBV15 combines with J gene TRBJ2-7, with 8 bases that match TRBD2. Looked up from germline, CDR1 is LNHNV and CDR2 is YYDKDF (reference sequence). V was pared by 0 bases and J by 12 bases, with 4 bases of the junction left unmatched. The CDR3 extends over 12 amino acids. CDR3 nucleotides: TGTGCCACCAGCAGAGATGGAAGCGGGAGGTACTTC. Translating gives CATSRDGSGRYF.